The 27 T cell receptor beta chains reported below all come from one sample, sequenced in a study of blood T cell repertoires in COVID-19. The assay was immunoSEQ multiplex PCR, and TCRdb's table has in-frame clones only and misses some. The sample records roughly 100,000 clones, approximately 88% being singletons. Sequencing was done on a sample of peripheral blood. Source of these receptors: a human donor in a cohort sampled during active COVID-19.

This clone was counted only a few times. V and J are TRBV6-1 and TRBJ1-1; D gene uncertain. The CDR3 has 13 amino acids. CDR1 is MNHNS and CDR2 is SASEGT in the germline V gene. With 1 base removed from V and 5 bases from J, the gap between germline ends came to 8 bases. The CDR3 bases are TGTGCCAGCAGTGAAGGGTCGAGGACTGAAGCTTTCTTT. It specifies CASSEGSRTEAFF.

The rearrangement links TRBV6-5 to TRBJ1-2; 10 nucleotides align to TRBD1. This CDR3 comprises 15 residues. With 5 bases clipped from V and 7 bases from J, the junction kept 10 bases outside the gene matches. CDR1 MNHEY and CDR2 SVGAGI come from the germline V gene. CDR3 nucleotides: TGTGCCAGCAGTACGGACAGGGGGTTCGGTCGTGGCTACACCTTC. As protein: CASSTDRGFGRGYTF.

The J gene is TRBJ2-7, the V gene TRBV19; TRBD1 matches 10 bases. Germline lookup yields CDR1 LNHDA and CDR2 SQIVND (reference sequence). Germline trimming cut 0 bases from V and 3 bases from J; bases unmatched to any gene: 5. This CDR3 is 16 amino acids long. As DNA, the CDR3 is TGTGCCAGTAGTATAGACCCCGGGACAGGGGTCTACGAGCAGTACTTC. This translates into CASSIDPGTGVYEQYF.

J is TRBJ2-5 and V is TRBV7-8; D perhaps matches TRBD2 (5 bases). Germline CDR1 SGHVS, CDR2 FQNEAQ. V lost 5 bases and J 1 base, leaving 11 bases between the germline ends. This CDR3 has 14 amino acids. This chain's CDR3 is CASSREEVQETQYF. In nucleotides, the CDR3 is TGTGCCAGCAGCCGGGAAGAGGTCCAAGAGACCCAGTACTTC. Supplemented by reference TRBV7-8 and TRBJ2-5, the full variable domain reads GAGVSQSPRYKVAKRGQDVALRCDPISGHVSLFWYQQALGQGPEFLTYFQNEAQLDKSGLPSDRFFAERPEGSVSTLKIQRTQQEDSAVYLCASSREEVQETQYFGPGTRLLVL.

This clone was observed a single time. The rearrangement uses TRBV29-1 and TRBJ2-3; D possibly corresponds to TRBD1 (6 bases). The CDR3 sequence is 13 residues long. The V gene's germline CDR1 is SQVTM and CDR2 ANQGSEA. V shed 3 bases and J shed 6 bases, with 13 bases lying between them. CDR3 bases: TGCAGCGTTGACCCGGACAGTTTGGATACGCAGTATTTT. This encodes CSVDPDSLDTQYF.

The gene calls are TRBV7-2 and TRBJ2-7; 9 nucleotides line up with TRBD2. Germline V gene data show CDR1 as SGHTA and CDR2 as FQGNSA. This CDR3 spans 15 amino acids. The V gene end was trimmed by 1 base and the J gene end by 2 bases; junction bases not matched to a gene: 3. The CDR3 sequence: CASSLEAGGAYEQYF. CDR3 DNA sequence: TGTGCCAGCAGCTTAGAGGCGGGGGGGGCCTACGAGCAGTACTTC.

This clone was found once. This chain connects TRBV27 to TRBJ1-6; D not certain. Germline loops: CDR1 MNHEY, CDR2 SMNVEV (reference sequence). The CDR3 runs to 12 residues. Trimming stripped 3 bases from V and 10 bases from J, with 7 bases between. The CDR3 spells CASSFAGSPLHF. In DNA form, the CDR3 reads TGTGCCAGCAGTTTTGCGGGCTCACCCCTCCACTTT.

This chain joins TRBV12-3 or TRBV12-4 and TRBJ2-7, with a weak D call TRBD1 (5 bases). This CDR3 has 11 amino acids. CDR3 nucleotide sequence: TGTGGGCCAGGGATAGGGGCTGAGCAGTACTTC. This gives the protein CGPGIGAEQYF.

The genes are TRBV7-8 and TRBJ1-2; 7 bases agree with TRBD1. Per the germline V gene, CDR1 is SGHVS and CDR2 is FQNEAQ. This CDR3 region has 20 residues. After removal of 1 base from V and 4 bases from J, the junction contained 21 bases not matched to a gene. CDR3 DNA sequence: TGTGCCAGCAGCTTAGGCCCCCTCCGATGGGCAGGGGGAATCGTCTATGGCTACACCTTC. Its translation is CASSLGPLRWAGGIVYGYTF.

This clone was recorded only once. The chain has TRBV30 and TRBJ2-2; 9 bases align to TRBD2. V lost 0 bases and J lost 1; bases outside the gene matches: 6. CDR1 and CDR2 (germline): GTSNPN, SVGIG (reference sequence). This CDR3 is built from 17 residues. The DNA for the CDR3 is TGTGCCTGGAGTGTACGGATAGCGGGGGTGAACACCGGGGAGCTGTTTTTT. Protein sequence: CAWSVRIAGVNTGELFF.

This chain uses TRBV9 with TRBJ2-5, with D unresolved. CDR3 length: 11 residues. The germline CDR1 and CDR2 sequences are SGDLS and YYNGEE. Deletions cut 4 bases from V and 5 bases from J, with 6 bases between. CDR3 nucleotide sequence: TGTGCCAGCAGCACCCAGGAGACCCAGTACTTC. Encoded protein: CASSTQETQYF.

The gene calls are TRBV6-5 and TRBJ1-3, with D possibly TRBD1 on 5 matching bases. This CDR3 is built from 13 residues. Trimming pared 5 bases from V and 4 bases from J, leaving 9 bases between. The germline gives CDR1 MNHEY, CDR2 SVGAGI. CDR3: CASSQDTGNTIYF. The DNA of the CDR3 is TGTGCCAGCAGTCAGGACACAGGAAACACCATATATTTT.

The chain carries TRBV7-2 and TRBJ2-3; 16 bases align to TRBD2. J was trimmed by 8 bases and V by 5 bases; bases with no gene match: 10. The CDR3 is made up of 17 amino acids. Germline V gene sequence: CDR1 SGHTA, CDR2 FQGNSA. This chain's CDR3 is CASSPPGLAGGLGTQYF. For the CDR3, the DNA is TGTGCCAGCAGCCCGCCGGGACTAGCGGGGGGGTTGGGTACGCAGTATTTT.

The rearrangement joins TRBV5-1 to TRBJ2-5; 7 bases are a match to TRBD1. The germline CDR1 and CDR2 sequences are SGHRS and YFSETQ. CDR3 size: 14 residues. V shed 4 bases, J shed 2 bases, and the junction held 5 bases outside the gene matches. CDR3 sequence reads: CASSPGTVQETQYF. DNA for the CDR3: TGCGCCAGCAGCCCAGGGACAGTTCAAGAGACCCAGTACTTC.

This chain links TRBV5-1 with TRBJ1-2; D ambiguous. CDR3 length: 15 amino acids. Trimming stripped 4 bases from V and 8 bases from J, with 21 bases between. CDR1 is SGHRS and CDR2 is YFSETQ in the germline V gene. CDR3 protein: CASSPAGPRSGGYTF. The CDR3 DNA reads as TGCGCCAGCAGCCCTGCCGGGCCTCGGTCGGGGGGCTACACCTTC. The whole variable domain, filled in from reference TRBV5-1 and TRBJ1-2, reads KAGVTQTPRYLIKTRGQQVTLSCSPISGHRSVSWYQQTPGQGLQFLFEYFSETQRNKGNFPGRFSGRQFSNSRSEMNVSTLELGDSALYLCASSPAGPRSGGYTFGSGTRLTVV.

V and J are TRBV18 and TRBJ1-1, with TRBD1 as a possible D gene (5 bases). The ends were cut back, 3 bases at V and 4 bases at J, with 12 bases in the middle. The length of the CDR3 is 14 residues. Germline CDR1 and CDR2: KGHSH and LQKENI. CDR3 amino acids: CASSPGRVLTEAFF. The CDR3 nucleotides are TGTGCCAGCTCACCGGGGCGAGTTCTCACTGAAGCTTTCTTT.

V is TRBV3-1 (or the pseudogene TRBV3-2) and J is TRBJ2-1; unclear D gene. V was trimmed by 8 bases and J by 6 bases, leaving 20 bases between them. The CDR3 is 15 residues long. Looked up from germline, CDR1 is LGHDT and CDR2 is YNNKEL (reference sequence). CDR3 in DNA: TGTGCCAGCGCTCCCACGCTATCGACTCTCAATGAGCAGTTCTTC. Protein: CASAPTLSTLNEQFF.

This clone was seen more than once but under ten times. V usage is TRBV5-1 and J usage is TRBJ2-3; 8 bases agree with TRBD2. The V gene end was trimmed by 4 bases and the J gene end by 3 bases; junction bases not matched to a gene: 13. The CDR3 loop spans 17 amino acids. Germline V lookup: CDR1 SGHRS, CDR2 YFSETQ. CDR3 sequence reads: CASSPKAGTRSTDTQYF. CDR3 sequence (DNA): TGCGCCAGCAGCCCCAAGGCCGGGACTAGGAGTACAGATACGCAGTATTTT.

The rearrangement uses TRBV9 and TRBJ2-2; no clear D gene. There are 15 residues in the CDR3. CDR1 is SGDLS and CDR2 is YYNGEE in the germline V gene. Trimming removed 0 bases from V and 4 bases from J, with 10 bases in between. CDR3 sequence: CASSVVGSTTGELFF. CDR3 nucleotide sequence: TGTGCCAGCAGCGTAGTCGGGTCTACCACCGGGGAGCTGTTTTTT.

Concerning this clone itself: In the same sample, other DNA sequences code for this CDR3. The chain combines TRBV5-1 with TRBJ2-1; 7 bases agree with TRBD1. The CDR3 runs 15 residues. From germline, CDR1 is SGHRS and CDR2 YFSETQ. The junction had 3 bases not matched to a gene; V was cut back by 0 bases and J by 3 bases. The CDR3 DNA follows: TGCGCCAGCAGCTTGGGGGGACAGAACTACAATGAGCAGTTCTTC. It yields the protein CASSLGGQNYNEQFF. The full variable domain, in which reference TRBV5-1 and TRBJ2-1 provide the parts outside the CDR3, is KAGVTQTPRYLIKTRGQQVTLSCSPISGHRSVSWYQQTPGQGLQFLFEYFSETQRNKGNFPGRFSGRQFSNSRSEMNVSTLELGDSALYLCASSLGGQNYNEQFFGPGTRLTVL.

The V and J genes are TRBV27 and TRBJ2-2; a weak D match, TRBD2 (5 bases). Germline CDR1 and CDR2: MNHEY and SMNVEV (reference sequence). This CDR3 is built from 16 residues. Trimming left V 1 base short and J 4 bases short, with 13 bases between. This chain's CDR3 is CASSLLRATSTGELFF. The CDR3, as DNA: TGTGCCAGCAGTTTATTGAGGGCCACTAGCACCGGGGAGCTGTTTTTT.

This sequence joins TRBV7-2 and TRBJ1-1, with D perhaps TRBD1 (5 bases). The CDR3 is 12 residues long. Germline V lookup: CDR1 SGHTA, CDR2 FQGNSA. V dropped 1 base and J dropped 11 bases, with 11 bases sitting between them. The CDR3 sequence: CASSLVGGVAFF. DNA of the CDR3: TGTGCCAGCAGCTTAGTGGGGGGTGTGGCTTTCTTT.

The chain recombines TRBV6-2 or TRBV6-3 with TRBJ1-2; no firm D call. Trimming removed 6 bases at V and 6 bases at J, with 14 bases between. Looked up from germline, CDR1 is MNHEY and CDR2 is SVGEGT. The CDR3 runs 13 residues. The CDR3 region has the DNA TGTGCCAGCAGCGAACGTCTACGGGATGGCTACACCTTC. Protein product: CASSERLRDGYTF.

Notes on this clone: Different DNA sequences within this sample yield the same CDR3. The V and J genes are TRBV5-1 and TRBJ1-2; a possible D gene is TRBD1 (6 bases). Trimming shortened V by 2 bases and J by 5 bases, and 10 bases separated the two germline ends. This CDR3 has 13 residues. Looked up from germline, CDR1 is SGHRS and CDR2 is YFSETQ. CDR3: CASSLSQGYGYTF. Written as DNA, the CDR3 is TGCGCCAGCAGCTTATCCCAGGGGTATGGCTACACCTTC.

This clone was recorded once. The chain combines TRBV5-6 with TRBJ1-5, with D possibly TRBD1 on 5 matching bases. Germline V lookup: CDR1 SGHDT, CDR2 YYEEEE. V dropped 2 bases and J dropped 0 bases, with 12 bases sitting between them. The CDR3 covers 16 residues. CDR3 bases: TGTGCCAGCAGCTTTTGGACACACCTTAGCAATCAGCCCCAGCATTTT. Its translation: CASSFWTHLSNQPQHF.

J is TRBJ1-4 and V is TRBV29-1; 7 bases are a match to TRBD1. Germline V gene lookup returns CDR1 SQVTM and CDR2 ANQGSEA. V gave up 1 base and J gave up 3 bases; unmatched junction bases: 5. The CDR3 has 15 residues. The CDR3 DNA reads TGCAGCGTTGAAGGAGGGGGCTGGGCTAATGAAAAACTGTTTTTT. It encodes CSVEGGGWANEKLFF.

The V gene is TRBV2, the J gene TRBJ1-5, with no clear D. Germline values: CDR1 SNHLY, CDR2 FYNNEI. The germline V and J ends were trimmed by 1 base and 2 bases, with 6 bases remaining between them. This CDR3 is built from 14 residues. The CDR3 sequence: CASSEDLGNQPQHF. The DNA for the CDR3 is TGTGCCAGCAGTGAAGATCTAGGCAATCAGCCCCAGCATTTT.